The 2 T cell receptor beta chains in this list originate from one sample, sequenced in a study of tumor and adjacent non-tumor tissue in lung cancer. The template was RNA from unsorted bulk tissue. The library came from three nested PCR rounds adapted from ARM-PCR protocols. MiXCR was run by TCRdb on the multiplex PCR reads, yielding one entry per CDR3 protein. This table holds around 120,000 distinct CDR3 sequences, about 66% found once. Sequencing used lung tumor tissue. The receptor set was obtained from a young man with non-small cell lung cancer.

The chain's CDR3 is CAITGTSGSADTQYF. The CDR3 bases are TGTGCCATCACGGGCACTAGCGGGAGCGCAGATACGCAGTATTTT. J is TRBJ2-3 and V is TRBV10-3, with TRBD2 identical over 11 bases. Germline V gene data show CDR1 as ENHRY and CDR2 as SYGVKD. This CDR3 contains 15 residues. With V trimmed by 7 bases and J by 4 bases, 7 bases remained unmatched.

In regard to this clonotype: Germline and junction disagree at one end, which may indicate a read error. This sequence joins TRBV11-1 and TRBJ1-5; D not resolved. Germline CDR1 and CDR2: SGHAT and FQDESV (reference sequence). CDR3 length: 13 residues. The CDR3 loop is CSSSLHSNQPQPF. The CDR3, as DNA: TGTTCCAGCAGCTTACATAGCAATCAGCCCCAGCCTTTT.